The rows below give T cell receptor beta chains drawn from one sample of a study of relationships among human T cell subsets. TCRdb independently ran MiXCR on the multiplex PCR reads; one entry per CDR3 protein. Here the sample spans about 2,900 distinct CDR3 sequences, approximately 82% being singletons. Specimen: total T cells sorted from blood. The receptor source for this set is a man aged 40-55 years in good health. CDR3s include the opening cysteine and the closing phenylalanine or tryptophan. The order of the fields is clone size, V gene, D gene, J gene, CDR3 DNA, CDR3 protein. D genes are given only for firm matches. Only part of the rows carry a size: once, few, many, or a class if the clone is expanded.

clone size: .; V gene: TRBV11-2; D gene: TRBD2; J gene: TRBJ2-3; CDR3 DNA: TGTGCCAGCAGCCCATCTAGCGGGAGATCCAATACGCAGTATTTT; CDR3 protein: CASSPSSGRSNTQYF
clone size: .; V gene: TRBV11-2; D gene: .; J gene: TRBJ2-3; CDR3 DNA: TGTGCCAGCAGCTTAGAGGAAACAGATACGCAGTATTTT; CDR3 protein: CASSLEETDTQYF
clone size: .; V gene: TRBV7-9; D gene: .; J gene: TRBJ1-1; CDR3 DNA: TGTGCCAGCAGCTTAGGAGGGGCGCCCACTGAAGCTTTCTTT; CDR3 protein: CASSLGGAPTEAFF
clone size: .; V gene: TRBV27; D gene: .; J gene: TRBJ2-3; CDR3 DNA: TGTGCCAGCAGCAACAGGGTCGCAGATACGCAGTATTTT; CDR3 protein: CASSNRVADTQYF
clone size: .; V gene: TRBV28; D gene: TRBD2; J gene: TRBJ2-3; CDR3 DNA: TGTGCCAGCAGTCCCGCGGAAGCGGGAACAGATACGCAGTATTTT; CDR3 protein: CASSPAEAGTDTQYF
clone size: once; V gene: TRBV6-6; D gene: TRBD1; J gene: TRBJ2-7; CDR3 DNA: TGTGCCAGCAGTCAAACAGGGGGAGGCTCCTACGAGCAGTACTTC; CDR3 protein: CASSQTGGGSYEQYF
clone size: .; V gene: TRBV28; D gene: .; J gene: TRBJ2-5; CDR3 DNA: TGTGCCAGCAGCTTGACAGGTGCTCAGGAGACCCAGTACTTC; CDR3 protein: CASSLTGAQETQYF
clone size: .; V gene: TRBV7-8; D gene: TRBD2; J gene: TRBJ2-1; CDR3 DNA: TGTGCCAGCAGCGCGAGACTGGGACTAGCGGGGTATAATGAGCAGTTCTTC; CDR3 protein: CASSARLGLAGYNEQFF
clone size: .; V gene: TRBV29-1; D gene: TRBD1; J gene: TRBJ1-5; CDR3 DNA: TGCAGCGTGGCCGGGACAGGCAATCAGCCCCAGCATTTT; CDR3 protein: CSVAGTGNQPQHF
clone size: .; V gene: TRBV24-1; D gene: TRBD1; J gene: TRBJ2-1; CDR3 DNA: TGTGCCACCAGCAGCCGGGACAGGGAGGATGAGCAGTTCTTC; CDR3 protein: CATSSRDREDEQFF
clone size: .; V gene: TRBV4-1; D gene: TRBD1; J gene: TRBJ2-7; CDR3 DNA: TGCGCCAGCAGCCAAGGGGCCCTTCGGGACAGGAAGGTCGAGCAGTACTTC; CDR3 protein: CASSQGALRDRKVEQYF
clone size: .; V gene: TRBV6-5; D gene: .; J gene: TRBJ2-7; CDR3 DNA: TGTGCCAGCAACCCTCATCCAGCTCACGAGCAGTACTTC; CDR3 protein: CASNPHPAHEQYF
clone size: .; V gene: TRBV27; D gene: TRBD1; J gene: TRBJ1-1; CDR3 DNA: TGTGCCAGCAGTTTTAGGGACAGGGGAAGGACTGAAGCTTTCTTT; CDR3 protein: CASSFRDRGRTEAFF
clone size: .; V gene: TRBV20-1; D gene: TRBD2; J gene: TRBJ2-3; CDR3 DNA: TGCAGTGCTCCCCCACCCGGGACTAGGAATACGCAGTATTTT; CDR3 protein: CSAPPPGTRNTQYF
clone size: .; V gene: TRBV28; D gene: TRBD1; J gene: TRBJ2-4; CDR3 DNA: TGTGCCAGCAGTCCGGGACAGGAGTCGGACATTCAGTACTTC; CDR3 protein: CASSPGQESDIQYF
clone size: .; V gene: TRBV29-1; D gene: TRBD1; J gene: TRBJ1-1; CDR3 DNA: TGCAGCATATGGACAGGAGAGAACACTGAAGCTTTCTTT; CDR3 protein: CSIWTGENTEAFF
clone size: .; V gene: TRBV12-3/TRBV12-4; D gene: .; J gene: TRBJ1-1; CDR3 DNA: TGTGCCAGCACCCTGCGGGCAGGCACTGAAGCTTTCTTT; CDR3 protein: CASTLRAGTEAFF
clone size: .; V gene: TRBV12-3/TRBV12-4; D gene: .; J gene: TRBJ2-1; CDR3 DNA: TGTGCCAGCAGTTTCCACAGGACACAATACAATGAGCAGTTCTTC; CDR3 protein: CASSFHRTQYNEQFF
clone size: .; V gene: TRBV28; D gene: .; J gene: TRBJ2-1; CDR3 DNA: TGTGCCAGCAGCCGACCCTCAGTGACGAGGAATGAGCAGTTCTTC; CDR3 protein: CASSRPSVTRNEQFF
clone size: .; V gene: TRBV11-2; D gene: .; J gene: TRBJ2-1; CDR3 DNA: TGTGCCAGCAGCTTTATCGGGGGCAATGAGCAGTTCTTC; CDR3 protein: CASSFIGGNEQFF
clone size: .; V gene: TRBV7-8; D gene: .; J gene: TRBJ2-3; CDR3 DNA: TGTGCCAGCAGCCCTCGAGGGTCAGATACGCAGTATTTT; CDR3 protein: CASSPRGSDTQYF
clone size: .; V gene: TRBV11-2; D gene: .; J gene: TRBJ2-1; CDR3 DNA: TGTGCCAGCAGCCTGATTGCGGGAACGCGGGACCGTCTCAATGAGCAGTTCTTC; CDR3 protein: CASSLIAGTRDRLNEQFF
clone size: .; V gene: TRBV4-1; D gene: .; J gene: TRBJ1-2; CDR3 DNA: TGCGCCAGCAGCCAAGACTGGTCCGCCGGTGGCTACACCTTC; CDR3 protein: CASSQDWSAGGYTF
clone size: .; V gene: TRBV24-1; D gene: TRBD2; J gene: TRBJ2-1; CDR3 DNA: TGTGCCACCAGTGATTTACCCATAGCGGGAGGGTACAATGAGCAGTTCTTC; CDR3 protein: CATSDLPIAGGYNEQFF
clone size: .; V gene: TRBV2; D gene: TRBD2; J gene: TRBJ2-5; CDR3 DNA: TGTGCCAGCGGGACTAGCGGGACCCAAGAGACCCAGTACTTC; CDR3 protein: CASGTSGTQETQYF
clone size: .; V gene: TRBV7-3; D gene: .; J gene: TRBJ2-3; CDR3 DNA: TGTGCCAGCAGCTTAACCATTGCGGACACAGATACGCAGTATTTT; CDR3 protein: CASSLTIADTDTQYF
clone size: .; V gene: TRBV11-3; D gene: .; J gene: TRBJ2-1; CDR3 DNA: TGTGCCAGCAGCAGGCCTAACAATGAGCAGTTCTTC; CDR3 protein: CASSRPNNEQFF
clone size: few; V gene: TRBV12-3/TRBV12-4; D gene: .; J gene: TRBJ1-6; CDR3 DNA: TGTGCCAGTCAAAGGGGTAATTCACCCCTCCACTTT; CDR3 protein: CASQRGNSPLHF
clone size: .; V gene: TRBV19; D gene: .; J gene: TRBJ2-3; CDR3 DNA: TGTGCCAGTAGTCCTCGGGACCCAGATACGCAGTATTTT; CDR3 protein: CASSPRDPDTQYF
clone size: .; V gene: TRBV2; D gene: .; J gene: TRBJ2-7; CDR3 DNA: TGTGCCATGACGCGGGGGCTTCGGTACGAGCAGTACTTC; CDR3 protein: CAMTRGLRYEQYF
clone size: .; V gene: TRBV11-2; D gene: .; J gene: TRBJ2-7; CDR3 DNA: TGTGCCAGCAGTCAAGGACTGTCAAGGGAGCAGTACTTC; CDR3 protein: CASSQGLSREQYF
clone size: .; V gene: TRBV5-1; D gene: .; J gene: TRBJ2-3; CDR3 DNA: TGCGCCAGCAGCCTAACAGAGCGAGGCACAGATACGCAGTATTTT; CDR3 protein: CASSLTERGTDTQYF
clone size: .; V gene: TRBV11-2; D gene: .; J gene: TRBJ2-7; CDR3 DNA: TGTGCCAGCAGACTGACAGGCGTCCACGAGCAGTACTTC; CDR3 protein: CASRLTGVHEQYF
clone size: once; V gene: TRBV11-3; D gene: .; J gene: TRBJ2-2; CDR3 DNA: TGTGCCAGCAGCTTAGACCCGGCATCAAACACCGGGGAGCTGTTTTTT; CDR3 protein: CASSLDPASNTGELFF
clone size: .; V gene: TRBV27; D gene: .; J gene: TRBJ2-4; CDR3 DNA: TGTGCCAGCAGGGGCCAAGGTGCCAAAAACATTCAGTACTTC; CDR3 protein: CASRGQGAKNIQYF
clone size: .; V gene: TRBV6-5; D gene: .; J gene: TRBJ2-6; CDR3 DNA: TGTGCCAGCAGTTACTCGGGAGACACTGGGGCCAACGTCCTGACTTTC; CDR3 protein: CASSYSGDTGANVLTF
clone size: .; V gene: TRBV13; D gene: .; J gene: TRBJ1-1; CDR3 DNA: TGTGCCAGCAGCGGGGCCGGGGCAGTGGAAGCTTTCTTT; CDR3 protein: CASSGAGAVEAFF
clone size: .; V gene: TRBV12-3/TRBV12-4; D gene: .; J gene: TRBJ1-1; CDR3 DNA: TGTGCCAGCAGTTTTGGAACTGAAGCTTTCTTT; CDR3 protein: CASSFGTEAFF
clone size: .; V gene: TRBV28; D gene: .; J gene: TRBJ1-5; CDR3 DNA: TGTGCCAGCAGGCCCCGGGCCCTAAATCAGCCCCAGCATTTT; CDR3 protein: CASRPRALNQPQHF
clone size: few; V gene: TRBV12-3/TRBV12-4; D gene: .; J gene: TRBJ1-5; CDR3 DNA: TGTGCCAGCGCAAGGGGGTCACGGCAGCCCCAGCATTTT; CDR3 protein: CASARGSRQPQHF
clone size: .; V gene: TRBV18; D gene: .; J gene: TRBJ2-3; CDR3 DNA: TGTGCCAGCTCATTCTCATCGAGAGGGCCAAGCACAGATACGCAGTATTTT; CDR3 protein: CASSFSSRGPSTDTQYF
clone size: .; V gene: TRBV19; D gene: .; J gene: TRBJ1-4; CDR3 DNA: TGTGCCAGTAACAACAGAGCAACTAATGAAAAACTGTTTTTT; CDR3 protein: CASNNRATNEKLFF
clone size: once; V gene: TRBV11-1; D gene: .; J gene: TRBJ2-7; CDR3 DNA: TGTGCCAGCACCTCGACCGGGGAGCAGTACTTC; CDR3 protein: CASTSTGEQYF
clone size: .; V gene: TRBV28; D gene: .; J gene: TRBJ2-7; CDR3 DNA: TGTGCCAGCAGTTTAGCCCGAGACTACGAGCAGTACTTC; CDR3 protein: CASSLARDYEQYF
clone size: .; V gene: TRBV4-1; D gene: .; J gene: TRBJ2-3; CDR3 DNA: TGTGCCAGCAGCTTAGGAGGCGTCCAAAGGGAGACAGATACGCAGTATTTT; CDR3 protein: CASSLGGVQRETDTQYF
clone size: .; V gene: TRBV6-5; D gene: TRBD1; J gene: TRBJ2-1; CDR3 DNA: TGTGCCAGCAGTCACCACAGGGGTTCCTACAATGAGCAGTTCTTC; CDR3 protein: CASSHHRGSYNEQFF
clone size: .; V gene: TRBV7-9; D gene: .; J gene: TRBJ1-1; CDR3 DNA: TGTGCCAGCAGCTCCTTCGCAGGGGTTACTGAAGCTTTCTTT; CDR3 protein: CASSSFAGVTEAFF
clone size: .; V gene: TRBV4-1; D gene: .; J gene: TRBJ2-4; CDR3 DNA: TGTGCCAGCAGCCAAGATACCCGACTACCGGGGAAACCAAAAAACATTCAGTACTTC; CDR3 protein: CASSQDTRLPGKPKNIQYF
clone size: .; V gene: TRBV29-1; D gene: .; J gene: TRBJ1-5; CDR3 DNA: TGCAGCGTGCAGGGAGAGAATCAGCCCCAGCATTTT; CDR3 protein: CSVQGENQPQHF
clone size: .; V gene: TRBV19; D gene: .; J gene: TRBJ2-7; CDR3 DNA: TGTGCCAGTAGTCTTAGCCGCTCCTACGAGCAGTACTTC; CDR3 protein: CASSLSRSYEQYF
clone size: .; V gene: TRBV7-6; D gene: TRBD1; J gene: TRBJ1-4; CDR3 DNA: TGTGCCAGCAGCGCCGGACAGGCAACTAATGAAAAACTGTTTTTT; CDR3 protein: CASSAGQATNEKLFF
clone size: .; V gene: TRBV20-1; D gene: TRBD2; J gene: TRBJ2-7; CDR3 DNA: TGCAGTGCCCCGGGGACTAGCGGCTACGAGCAGTACTTC; CDR3 protein: CSAPGTSGYEQYF
clone size: .; V gene: TRBV11-2; D gene: .; J gene: TRBJ2-3; CDR3 DNA: TGTGCCAGCAGCTTAGACTTTGGGGATACGCAGTATTTT; CDR3 protein: CASSLDFGDTQYF
clone size: .; V gene: TRBV5-6; D gene: TRBD1; J gene: TRBJ2-5; CDR3 DNA: TGTGCCAGCAGCTCATACAGGGGGCGTCAAGAGACCCAGTACTTC; CDR3 protein: CASSSYRGRQETQYF
clone size: .; V gene: TRBV20-1; D gene: TRBD2; J gene: TRBJ2-1; CDR3 DNA: TGCAGTGCTAGAGAGCTAGCGGGGGGCTTCTCCTACAATGAGCAGTTCTTC; CDR3 protein: CSARELAGGFSYNEQFF